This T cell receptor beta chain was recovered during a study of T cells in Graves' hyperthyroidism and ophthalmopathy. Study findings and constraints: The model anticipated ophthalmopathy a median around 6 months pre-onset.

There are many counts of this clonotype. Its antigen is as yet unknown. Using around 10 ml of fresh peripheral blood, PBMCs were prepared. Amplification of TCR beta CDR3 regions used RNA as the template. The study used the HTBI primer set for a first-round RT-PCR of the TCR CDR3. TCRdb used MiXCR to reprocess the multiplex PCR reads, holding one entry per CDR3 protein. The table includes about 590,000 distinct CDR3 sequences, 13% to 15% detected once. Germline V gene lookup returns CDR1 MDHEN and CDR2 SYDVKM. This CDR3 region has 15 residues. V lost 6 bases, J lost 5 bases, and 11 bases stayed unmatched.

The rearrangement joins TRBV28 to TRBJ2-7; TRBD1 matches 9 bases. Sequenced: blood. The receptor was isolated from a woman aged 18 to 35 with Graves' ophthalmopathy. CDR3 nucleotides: TGTGCCAGCAGCAGTTTGGGACAGGGCACCAACGAGCAGTACTTC. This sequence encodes CASSSLGQGTNEQYF.